The sequence of this T cell receptor beta chain was determined in a study of T cell responses to AZD1222 COVID-19 vaccine. This CDR3 spans 15 amino acids. Trimming left V 3 bases short and J 0 bases short, with 12 bases between. Per germline, CDR1 MNHEY and CDR2 SVGAGI. Data came from immunoSEQ multiplex PCR; TCRdb stores just in-frame clones and leaves some out. Seen here are approximately 150,000 clones, 70% to 90% observed once, and the top ten hold around 5.1%. J is TRBJ2-7 and V is TRBV6-5; D is ambiguous. This receptor was identified in an adult who received the AZD1222 COVID-19 vaccine. The source was peripheral blood, collected 28 days after the second AZD1222 dose. The CDR3 coding sequence is TGTGCCAGCAGTTATAACTCGGACGGCTCCTACGAGCAGTACTTC. Protein sequence: CASSYNSDGSYEQYF.